The entry below describes one T cell receptor (beta chain). Its target is unknown. The data belong to a study of PD-1 blockade in classical Hodgkin lymphoma. The CDR3 consists of 17 residues. The germline V gene has CDR1 SEHNR and CDR2 FQNEAQ (reference sequence). Trimming stripped 3 bases from V and 3 bases from J, with 15 bases between. General study results and limits: Whatever underlies the repertoire differences (possibly disease activity or prior therapy) remains undefined. Newly diagnosed patients were reported to exhibit reduced baseline TCR diversity relative to healthy donors.

Data came from immunoSEQ multiplex PCR; TCRdb stores just in-frame clones and leaves some out. The repertoire has around 26,000 clones, 94% of them found once; the top ten carry about 3.7%. The time point here: newly diagnosed, previously untreated cHL patient sample. PBMCs from patients with newly diagnosed, untreated classical Hodgkin lymphoma served as a comparison group for the relapsed/refractory trial patients. The sequence came from a human donor with classical Hodgkin lymphoma. This chain connects TRBV7-9 to TRBJ1-6; the D gene is possibly TRBD1 (6 bases). The sample was peripheral blood mononuclear cells (PBMCs). CDR3 in DNA: TGTGCCAGCAGCTTTGGACAGACCAAAATCTATAATTCACCCCTCCACTTT. It specifies CASSFGQTKIYNSPLHF.